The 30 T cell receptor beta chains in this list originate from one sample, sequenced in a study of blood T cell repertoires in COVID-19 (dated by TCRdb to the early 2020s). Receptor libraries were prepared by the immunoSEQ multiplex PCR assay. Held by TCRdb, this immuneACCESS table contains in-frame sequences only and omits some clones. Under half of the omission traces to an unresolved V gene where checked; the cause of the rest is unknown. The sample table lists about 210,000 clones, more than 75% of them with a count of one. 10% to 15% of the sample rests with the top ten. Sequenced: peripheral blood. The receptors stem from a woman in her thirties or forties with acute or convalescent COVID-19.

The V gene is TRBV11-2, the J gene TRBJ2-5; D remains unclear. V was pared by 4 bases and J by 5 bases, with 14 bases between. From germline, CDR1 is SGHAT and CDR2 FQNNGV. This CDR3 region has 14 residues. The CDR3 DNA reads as TGTGCCAGCAGCTCCCCCGGCGGAATTGAGACCCAGTACTTC. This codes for CASSSPGGIETQYF. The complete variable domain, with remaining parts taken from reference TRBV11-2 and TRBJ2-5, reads EAGVAQSPRYKIIEKRQSVAFWCNPISGHATLYWYQQILGQGPKLLIQFQNNGVVDDSQLPKDRFSAERLKGVDSTLKIQPAKLEDSAVYLCASSSPGGIETQYFGPGTRLLVL.

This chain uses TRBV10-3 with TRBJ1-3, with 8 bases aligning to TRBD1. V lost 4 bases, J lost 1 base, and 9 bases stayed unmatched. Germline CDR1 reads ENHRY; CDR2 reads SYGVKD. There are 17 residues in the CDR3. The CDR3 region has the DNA TGTGCCATCAGTGTAGCGACAGGGGAGGATTCTGGAAACACCATATATTTT. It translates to CAISVATGEDSGNTIYF.

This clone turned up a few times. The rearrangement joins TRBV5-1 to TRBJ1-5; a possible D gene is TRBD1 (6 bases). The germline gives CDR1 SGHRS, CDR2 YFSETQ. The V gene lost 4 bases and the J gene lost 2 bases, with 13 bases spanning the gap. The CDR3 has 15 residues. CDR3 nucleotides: TGCGCCAGCAGCCCAGAACAGGGTGGCAATCAGCCCCAGCATTTT. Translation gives CASSPEQGGNQPQHF.

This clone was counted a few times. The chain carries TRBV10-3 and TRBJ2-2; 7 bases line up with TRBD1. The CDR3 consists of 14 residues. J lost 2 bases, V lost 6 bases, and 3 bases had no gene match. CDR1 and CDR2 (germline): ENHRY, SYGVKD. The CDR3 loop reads CAIRGTDNTGELFF. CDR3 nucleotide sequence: TGTGCCATCAGGGGGACAGATAACACCGGGGAGCTGTTTTTT.

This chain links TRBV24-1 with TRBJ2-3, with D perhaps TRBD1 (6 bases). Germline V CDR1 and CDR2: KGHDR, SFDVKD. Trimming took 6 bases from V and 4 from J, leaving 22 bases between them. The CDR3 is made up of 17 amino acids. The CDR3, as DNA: TGTGCCACCAGTCCCGACAGGTTACTTTCCATCTCAGATACGCAGTATTTT. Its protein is CATSPDRLLSISDTQYF.

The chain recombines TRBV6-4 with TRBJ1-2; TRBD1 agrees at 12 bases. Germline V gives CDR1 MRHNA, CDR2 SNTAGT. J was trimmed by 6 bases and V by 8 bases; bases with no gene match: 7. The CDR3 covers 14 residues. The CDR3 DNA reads TGTGCCAGCGGGGGGGACAGGGGGCGAGATGGCTACACCTTC. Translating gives CASGGDRGRDGYTF.

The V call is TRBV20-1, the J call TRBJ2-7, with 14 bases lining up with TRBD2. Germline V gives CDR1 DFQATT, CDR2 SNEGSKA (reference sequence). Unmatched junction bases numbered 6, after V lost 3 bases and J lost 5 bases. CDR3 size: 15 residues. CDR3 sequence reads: CSASRGTSGSNEQYF. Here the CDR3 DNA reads TGCAGTGCTAGTCGCGGGACTAGCGGGAGTAACGAGCAGTACTTC.

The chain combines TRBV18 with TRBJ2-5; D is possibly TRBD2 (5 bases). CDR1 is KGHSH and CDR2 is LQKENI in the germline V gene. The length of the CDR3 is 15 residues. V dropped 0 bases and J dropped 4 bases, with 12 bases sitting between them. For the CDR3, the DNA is TGTGCCAGCTCACCACCGCCGGGGAGTCGAGAGACCCAGTACTTC. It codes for CASSPPPGSRETQYF.

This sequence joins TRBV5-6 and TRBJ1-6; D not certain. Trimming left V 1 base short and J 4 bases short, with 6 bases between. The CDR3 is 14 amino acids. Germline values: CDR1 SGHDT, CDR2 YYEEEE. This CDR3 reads CASSLRTYNSPLHF. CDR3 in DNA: TGTGCCAGCAGCTTGAGAACTTATAATTCACCCCTCCACTTT.

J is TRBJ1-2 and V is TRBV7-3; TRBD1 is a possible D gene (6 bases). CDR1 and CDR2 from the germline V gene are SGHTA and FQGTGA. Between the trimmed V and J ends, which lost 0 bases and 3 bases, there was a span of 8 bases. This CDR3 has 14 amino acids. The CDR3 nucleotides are TGTGCCAGCAGCTTAACCCCAGGGGACTATGGCTACACCTTC. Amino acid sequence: CASSLTPGDYGYTF.

CDR3 sequence reads: CAWSSGLGTEAFF. In DNA form, the CDR3 reads TGTGCCTGGAGCTCGGGGTTGGGCACTGAAGCTTTCTTT. The rearrangement links TRBV30 to TRBJ1-1; no clear D. The V end was cut by 3 bases, the J end by 4 bases, with 12 bases between. The CDR3 covers 13 residues. Germline loops: CDR1 GTSNPN, CDR2 SVGIG (reference sequence).

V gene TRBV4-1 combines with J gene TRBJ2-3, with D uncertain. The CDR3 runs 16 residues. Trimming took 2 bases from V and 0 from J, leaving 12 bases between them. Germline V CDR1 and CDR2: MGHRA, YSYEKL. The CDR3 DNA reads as TGCGCCAGCAGCCAAAGTGACTCGACTAGCACAGATACGCAGTATTTT. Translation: CASSQSDSTSTDTQYF.

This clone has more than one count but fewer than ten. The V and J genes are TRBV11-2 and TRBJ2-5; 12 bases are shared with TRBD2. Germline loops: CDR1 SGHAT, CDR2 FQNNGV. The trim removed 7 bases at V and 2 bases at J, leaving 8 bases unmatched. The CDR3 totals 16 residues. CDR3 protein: CASTPTSGRGQETQYF. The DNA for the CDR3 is TGTGCCAGCACCCCGACTAGCGGGAGAGGGCAAGAGACCCAGTACTTC.

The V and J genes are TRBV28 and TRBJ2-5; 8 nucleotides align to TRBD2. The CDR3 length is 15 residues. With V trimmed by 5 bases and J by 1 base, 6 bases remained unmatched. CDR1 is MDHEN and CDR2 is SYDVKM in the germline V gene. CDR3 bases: TGTGCCAGCAGTACCCCCAGCGGGGGCCAAGAGACCCAGTACTTC. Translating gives CASSTPSGGQETQYF.

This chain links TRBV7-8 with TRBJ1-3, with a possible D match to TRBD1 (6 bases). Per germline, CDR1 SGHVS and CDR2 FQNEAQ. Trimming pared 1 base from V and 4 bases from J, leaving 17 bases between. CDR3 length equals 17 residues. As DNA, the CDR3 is TGTGCCAGCAGCTTAGAGGGTCCCAGGGGTTTCGGAAACACCATATATTTT. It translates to CASSLEGPRGFGNTIYF.

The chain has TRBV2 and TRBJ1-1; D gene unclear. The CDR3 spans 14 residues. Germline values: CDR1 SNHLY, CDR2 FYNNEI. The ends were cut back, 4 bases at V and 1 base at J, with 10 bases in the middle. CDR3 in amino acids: CASSVRVSNTEAFF. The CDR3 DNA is TGTGCCAGCAGTGTTCGTGTGTCGAACACTGAAGCTTTCTTT.

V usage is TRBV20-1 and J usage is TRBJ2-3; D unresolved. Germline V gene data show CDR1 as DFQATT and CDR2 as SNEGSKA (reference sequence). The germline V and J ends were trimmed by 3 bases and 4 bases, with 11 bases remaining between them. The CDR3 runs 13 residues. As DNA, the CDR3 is TGCAGTGCTAGTATGGGCCAGGCAGATACGCAGTATTTT. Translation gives CSASMGQADTQYF.

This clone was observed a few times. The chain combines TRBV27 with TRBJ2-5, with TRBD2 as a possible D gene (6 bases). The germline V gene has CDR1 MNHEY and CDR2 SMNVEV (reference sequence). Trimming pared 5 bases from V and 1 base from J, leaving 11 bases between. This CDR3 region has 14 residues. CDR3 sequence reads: CASSPGTFQETQYF. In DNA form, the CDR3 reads TGTGCCAGCAGTCCCGGGACTTTCCAAGAGACCCAGTACTTC.

DNA for the CDR3: TGTGCCAGCAGCCAAGGGGCCAGTTATAATTCACCCCTCCACTTT. This encodes CASSQGASYNSPLHF. The chain joins TRBV4-2 to TRBJ1-6, with D uncertain. Trimming removed 1 base from V and 4 bases from J, with 8 bases in between. The length of the CDR3 is 15 residues. CDR1 and CDR2 from the germline V gene are LGHNA and YNFKEQ.

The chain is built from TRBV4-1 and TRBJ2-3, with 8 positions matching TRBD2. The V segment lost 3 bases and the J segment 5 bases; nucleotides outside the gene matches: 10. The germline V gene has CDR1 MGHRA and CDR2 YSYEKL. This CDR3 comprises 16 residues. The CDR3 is CASSHRWAGGEDTQYF. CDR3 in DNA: TGCGCCAGCAGCCACAGATGGGCGGGGGGTGAAGATACGCAGTATTTT.

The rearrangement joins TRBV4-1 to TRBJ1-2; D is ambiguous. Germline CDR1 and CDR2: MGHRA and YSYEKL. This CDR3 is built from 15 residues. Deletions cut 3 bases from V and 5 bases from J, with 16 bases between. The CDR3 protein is CASSQNSPAPYGYTF. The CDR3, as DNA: TGCGCCAGCAGCCAGAACAGTCCTGCACCATATGGCTACACCTTC.

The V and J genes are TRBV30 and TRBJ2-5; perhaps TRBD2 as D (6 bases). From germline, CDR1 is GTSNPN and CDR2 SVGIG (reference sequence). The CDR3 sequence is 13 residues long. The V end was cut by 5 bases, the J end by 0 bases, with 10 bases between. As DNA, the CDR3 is TGTGCCTGGGCGGGAAACAACCAAGAGACCCAGTACTTC. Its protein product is CAWAGNNQETQYF.

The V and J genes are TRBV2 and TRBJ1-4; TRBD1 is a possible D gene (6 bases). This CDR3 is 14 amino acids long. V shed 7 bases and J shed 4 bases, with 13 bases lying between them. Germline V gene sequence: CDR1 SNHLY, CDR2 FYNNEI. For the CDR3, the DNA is TGTGCCAGCAAAAGGCCAGGGGTTAATGAAAAACTGTTTTTT. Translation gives CASKRPGVNEKLFF. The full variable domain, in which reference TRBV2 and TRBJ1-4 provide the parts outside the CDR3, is EPEVTQTPSHQVTQMGQEVILRCVPISNHLYFYWYRQILGQKVEFLVSFYNNEISEKSEIFDDQFSVERPDGSNFTLKIRSTKLEDSAMYFCASKRPGVNEKLFFGSGTQLSVL.

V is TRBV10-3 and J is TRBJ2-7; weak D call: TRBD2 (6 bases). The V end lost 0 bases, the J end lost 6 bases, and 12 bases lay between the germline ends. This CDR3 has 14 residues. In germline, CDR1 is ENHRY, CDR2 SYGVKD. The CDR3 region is CAISESGGGAEQYF. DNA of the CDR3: TGTGCCATCAGTGAGTCGGGAGGAGGGGCCGAGCAGTACTTC.

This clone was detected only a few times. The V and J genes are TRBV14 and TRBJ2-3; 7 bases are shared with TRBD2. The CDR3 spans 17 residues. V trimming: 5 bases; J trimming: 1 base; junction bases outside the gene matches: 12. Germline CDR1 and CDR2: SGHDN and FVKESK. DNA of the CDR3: TGTGCCAGCAGCTCGATTGGGCTAGCGGTGGGCACAGATACGCAGTATTTT. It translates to CASSSIGLAVGTDTQYF.

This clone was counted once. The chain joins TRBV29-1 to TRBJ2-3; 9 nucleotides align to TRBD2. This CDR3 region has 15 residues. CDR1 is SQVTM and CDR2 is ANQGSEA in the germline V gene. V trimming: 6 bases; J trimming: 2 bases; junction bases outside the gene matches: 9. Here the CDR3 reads CSVGGAGGLTDTQYF. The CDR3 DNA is TGCAGCGTGGGGGGAGCGGGAGGCCTCACAGATACGCAGTATTTT.

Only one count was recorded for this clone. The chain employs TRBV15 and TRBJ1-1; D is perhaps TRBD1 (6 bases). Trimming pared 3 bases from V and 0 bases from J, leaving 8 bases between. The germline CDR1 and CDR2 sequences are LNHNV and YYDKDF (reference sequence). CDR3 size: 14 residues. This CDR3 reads CATSRRTVNTEAFF. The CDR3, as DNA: TGTGCCACCAGCAGGAGGACAGTGAACACTGAAGCTTTCTTT.

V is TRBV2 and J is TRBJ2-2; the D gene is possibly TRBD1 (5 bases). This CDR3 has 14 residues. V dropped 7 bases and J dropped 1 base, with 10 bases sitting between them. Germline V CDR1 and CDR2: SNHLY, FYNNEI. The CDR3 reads CASNVGVNTGELFF. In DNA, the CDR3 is TGTGCCAGCAATGTAGGGGTGAACACCGGGGAGCTGTTTTTT. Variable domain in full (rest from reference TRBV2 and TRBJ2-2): EPEVTQTPSHQVTQMGQEVILRCVPISNHLYFYWYRQILGQKVEFLVSFYNNEISEKSEIFDDQFSVERPDGSNFTLKIRSTKLEDSAMYFCASNVGVNTGELFFGEGSRLTVL.

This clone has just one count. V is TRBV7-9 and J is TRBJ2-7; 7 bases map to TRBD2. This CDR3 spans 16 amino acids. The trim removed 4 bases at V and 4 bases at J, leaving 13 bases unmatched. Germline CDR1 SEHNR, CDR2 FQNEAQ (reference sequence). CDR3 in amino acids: CASSSTPPSGIYEQYF. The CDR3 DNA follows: TGTGCCAGCAGCTCAACCCCCCCCAGCGGGATATACGAGCAGTACTTC.

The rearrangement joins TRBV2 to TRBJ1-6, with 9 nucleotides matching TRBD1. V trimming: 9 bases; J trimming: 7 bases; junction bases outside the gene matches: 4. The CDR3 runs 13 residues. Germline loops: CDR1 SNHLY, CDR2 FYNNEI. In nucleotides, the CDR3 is TGTGCCAGTCGGGACAGGGTGAATTCACCCCTCCACTTT. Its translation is CASRDRVNSPLHF.